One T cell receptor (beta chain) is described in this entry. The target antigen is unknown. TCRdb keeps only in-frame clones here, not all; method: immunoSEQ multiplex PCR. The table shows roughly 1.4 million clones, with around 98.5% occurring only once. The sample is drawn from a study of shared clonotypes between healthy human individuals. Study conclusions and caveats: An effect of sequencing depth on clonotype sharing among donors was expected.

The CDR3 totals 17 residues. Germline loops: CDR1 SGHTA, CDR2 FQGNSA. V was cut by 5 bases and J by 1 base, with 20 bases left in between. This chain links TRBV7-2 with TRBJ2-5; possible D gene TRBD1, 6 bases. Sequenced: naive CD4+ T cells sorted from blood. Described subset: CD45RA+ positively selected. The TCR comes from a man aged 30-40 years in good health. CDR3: CASSRRTILTGQETQYF. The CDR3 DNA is TGTGCCAGCAGCAGACGAACTATATTGACAGGCCAAGAGACCCAGTACTTC.